This paragraph covers one T cell receptor beta chain sequence. Its cognate antigen has yet to be identified. No base quality values were provided; no much bigger clone lies one nucleotide off. The cohort was made up of about 670 healthy bone marrow donors. All cohort members were sampled while nominally healthy, although unrecorded immune exposures were likely present. The donor was CMV seropositive and was included in the group of 250 to 300 seropositive cohort members. Every donor gave a peripheral blood sample, and the peripheral blood mononuclear cells from that sample were used for TCR beta sequencing. The Qiagen DNeasy Blood Extraction Kit was used to extract genomic DNA from the blood cell samples. These data belong to a study of cytomegalovirus exposure and HLA in healthy donors (dated by TCRdb to 2016 to 2017). The study in broad terms: An earlier analysis of roughly 630 of the donors reported approximately 270 Gb of sequence data and some 120 million unique TCR beta sequences from approximately 180 million T cells. Among approximately 370 genotyped donors of the cohort, an average of roughly 230,000 unique TCR beta nucleotide sequences was sequenced per donor, of which about 19% were non-productive. An early release that covered more than 550 HLA-typed donors contained approximately 290 gigabases of sequencing data and approximately 85 million unique TCR sequences. To predict cytomegalovirus infection status, the study brought together high-throughput TCR immunosequencing, statistical association of individual TCRs with disease status, and machine learning. Typing coverage varied by locus: 629-630 donors for A, B, C, DRB1 and DQB1; approximately 500 for DQA1; nearly 610 for DPA1; more than 450 for DPB1. Class I and class II HLA loci were covered by the typing at four-digit resolution. In addition to the first cohort of approximately 650 subjects, a separate validation cohort of around 110 different subjects was used. The study profiled the T cell repertoires of around 700 subjects by immunosequencing and related them to cytomegalovirus serostatus. Every discovery cohort repertoire had been produced on one sequencing platform. In a later genetic analysis, genome-wide SNP genotypes for 398 of the 666 donors were used, and that subset was treated as a discovery cohort. In an earlier analysis of more than 550 of the donors, high-throughput TCR beta sequencing was used to judge whether each TCR beta V gene segment behaved as functional or pseudogenic. The later analysis used no new phenotypic data to find candidate immune exposures, relying instead on TCR beta sequences and their occurrence across donors. The study aimed to test whether cataloging public T cell receptors could reveal signatures of past pathogen exposure. Among the approximately 430 genotyped donors, approximately 82% belonged to the genetic ancestry cluster associated with self-reported Caucasian donors. A later analysis re-examined previously published TCR beta repertoires from more than 600 donors and added high-resolution HLA genotyping to investigate patterns of TCR occurrence. Roughly 5 DR-DQ haplotypes were handled as single units for association and clustering, since linkage in the cohort was strong. Donor age, sex, ethnicity and CMV serostatus were compiled alongside the repertoire data. Study-wide findings and limitations: Sequencing depth was assumed to be roughly uniform across donors in the presence/absence analyses, though that assumption may not hold. Because HLA typing was unavailable for some donors at each locus, only the typed subset was used in association tests. The study gave a list of around 170 TCR beta chains associated with cytomegalovirus. Because counts were too low, about 17 rarely observed V segments, including chromosome 9 orphons, were excluded from the earlier analysis of about 500 of the donors. A further reported finding was that TCR beta sequences accurately predicted the HLA-A and HLA-B alleles for most subjects in the first cohort. CMV serostatus was the only immune exposure information available for the cohort. A few of the identified cytomegalovirus-associated TCR beta chains were confirmed in vitro to be specific for cytomegalovirus antigens. According to a later analysis, parvovirus B19, influenza, CMV and Epstein-Barr virus appeared linked to several top co-occurrence clusters. The authors suggested that the approach could potentially be generalized to other disease states and immunological phenotypes. In a later analysis, most CMV-associated TCR beta chains were found to appear HLA-restricted, with HLA associations seemingly driven largely by CMV exposure. The sequencing pipeline was judged likely to have produced a cluster of highly shared sequence variants as a technical artifact. In a later genetic analysis, fewer N-insertions in productive TCRs were reported among donors in an Asian-associated ancestry cluster than the approximately 630-donor mean. When HLA alleles, especially DR and DQ, strongly co-occurred, TCR associations were difficult to assign to individual alleles. In a later analysis, HLA-associated TCR beta chains were found to be more clonally expanded and to have lower generation probabilities than equally common non-associated chains. In a later genetic analysis, a missense DCLRE1C variant was associated with V-gene and J-gene trimming of TCR beta chains, and the association was replicated in an independent cohort. Specific HLA alleles were associated with over 15,000 TCR beta sequences at a false discovery rate of 0.05 in a later analysis. The classifier was reported to diagnose cytomegalovirus status with high specificity and sensitivity in both the original cohort and the validation cohort. Only TCR beta chains were sequenced in this cohort, and the absence of alpha or paired-chain data limited detectable features. While some public TCRs were present in many individuals, most TCR sequences turned up only very rarely across donors. Linkage disequilibrium might explain the correlated functional status among segregating V segments, but an unknown experimental factor could not be excluded. Some IMGT-functional V segments, including TRBV6-2 and TRBV6-3, could not be told apart with the 87-base-pair reads, so those segments were excluded. A later analysis found that TCR association rates varied across HLA loci, with DRB1 alleles showing the most associated TCRs and HLA-C alleles the fewest. In an earlier analysis of some 540 of the donors, most TCR beta V segments appeared in productive rearrangements about 87% or about 30% of the time, broadly matching IMGT annotations.

Libraries were prepared through the immunoSEQ multiplex PCR assay. For the multiplex PCR, a mixture combining 60 forward primers for TCR Vbeta segments and 13 reverse primers for TCR Jbeta segments was used. Amplification of the CDR3 region of rearranged TCR beta genes was performed with a multiplex PCR assay on genomic DNA. Amplified TCR beta libraries were sequenced as 87-base-pair reads on the Illumina HiSeq System. The source study handled its data this way. A later analysis counted about 82 million unique TCR beta chains across the 650 to 800 repertoires, and 10 million to 12 million of these chains were shared by at least two donors. To remove PCR and sequencing errors, raw reads were error-corrected and collapsed into unique sequences using a nearest-neighbor algorithm that merged closely related sequences. To assign V, D and J gene segments, CDR3 sequences were aligned to IMGT reference sequences. For a sequence to be retained, a match of at least six nucleotides to both a V gene segment and a J gene segment was required. Rearrangements were called productive when the CDR3 lacked stop codons and stayed in frame with V and J; all others were non-productive. CDR3 was defined according to IMGT convention as the region running from the second conserved V-encoded cysteine to the conserved J-encoded phenylalanine. In an earlier analysis of 500 to 650 of the donors, sequences lacking an unambiguous match to a single V gene segment were excluded. An earlier analysis of under 750 of the donors called V segments functional above 56.7% productive rearrangements and segregating when the between-donor standard deviation exceeded 5%. To diagnose cytomegalovirus status from the catalog of TCR beta chain sequences, a statistical classification framework was built. In a later analysis, V and J genes were assigned by comparing TCR nucleotide sequences against IMGT/GENE-DB human TR gene sequences. In a later analysis, CDR3 sequences and most-parsimonious VDJ recombination scenarios were assigned using the TCRdist pipeline. In a later analysis, each TCR beta chain was defined by its CDR3 amino acid sequence together with its V-gene family, and reads without a unique V-gene family were excluded. In a later analysis, 450 to 600 highly shared, low-generation-probability nucleotide sequences were removed to address suspected cross-contamination and a sequencing artifact. In a later analysis, a clonal expansion index for each public chain was calculated from normalized within-repertoire ranks of inferred template counts. In a later analysis, generation probabilities were computed using a VDJ recombination model fitted to out-of-frame rearrangements, and the results were checked against IGoR. Hypergeometric tests were used in a later analysis to score TCR-TCR, TCR-HLA and TCR-CMV co-occurrence, with a repertoire-size bias correction applied to the TCR pairs. A later analysis estimated false discovery rates by permuting HLA or CMV assignments 20 times. In a later analysis, co-occurring TCRs were grouped using DBSCAN, with TCRdist sequence similarity added in when clustering inside HLA-allele-positive subsets. Repertoires with fewer than 30,000 or more than 120,000 public chains were left out of co-occurrence clustering, as were roughly five repertoires with anomalous nucleotide sharing. The immuneACCESS repertoire file appears here via TCRdb, limited to in-frame rearrangements. These files lack a portion of the clones; in checked studies, under half of the deficit traces to unresolved V genes, and the cause of the others is not known. Clone size and V and J calls were adopted from that table, with D and trimming inferred from the DNA. This sample lists approximately 84,000 clones; about 77% were detected once. Jointly, the top ten make up around 2.3% of the sample.

The V end gives up 3 bases and the J end 0 bases, leaving 4 bases in the junction not matched to a gene. From cysteine to phenylalanine, the CDR3 is 15 amino acids long. Only CDR3 DNA is held: 45 bases, read in frame from base 1. From the germline V gene, CDR1 is SGDLS and CDR2 is YYNGEE. This clonotype was sampled from a male donor in good health and CMV-seropositive. Input material: PBMCs. The V and J segments used are TRBV9 and TRBJ2-7; 9 central bases correspond to TRBD2. CDR3 protein: CASSETSGSSYEQYF. Here is the DNA: TGTGCCAGCAGCGAGACTAGCGGAAGCTCCTACGAGCAGTACTTC.